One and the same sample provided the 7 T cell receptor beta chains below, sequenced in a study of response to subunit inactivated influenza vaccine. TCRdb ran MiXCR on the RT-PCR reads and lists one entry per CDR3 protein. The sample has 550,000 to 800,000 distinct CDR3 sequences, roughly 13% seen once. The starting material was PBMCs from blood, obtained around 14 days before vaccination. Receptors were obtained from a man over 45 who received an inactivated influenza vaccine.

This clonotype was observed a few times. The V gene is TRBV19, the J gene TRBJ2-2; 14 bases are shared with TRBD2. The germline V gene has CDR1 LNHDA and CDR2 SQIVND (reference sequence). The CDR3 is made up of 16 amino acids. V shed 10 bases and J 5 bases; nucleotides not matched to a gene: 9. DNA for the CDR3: TGTGCCACCAAGACTAGCGGGGGGGCGGGGACCGGGGAGCTGTTTTTT. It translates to CATKTSGGAGTGELFF.

This chain's CDR3 is CSGIPGAEETQYF. CDR3 in DNA: TGCAGCGGAATACCGGGAGCCGAAGAGACCCAGTACTTC. The rearrangement joins TRBV29-1 to TRBJ2-5; D is possibly TRBD2 (6 bases). V lost 7 bases to trimming and J lost 3 bases, with 15 bases between them. Germline CDR1 SQVTM, CDR2 ANQGSEA. This CDR3 spans 13 amino acids.

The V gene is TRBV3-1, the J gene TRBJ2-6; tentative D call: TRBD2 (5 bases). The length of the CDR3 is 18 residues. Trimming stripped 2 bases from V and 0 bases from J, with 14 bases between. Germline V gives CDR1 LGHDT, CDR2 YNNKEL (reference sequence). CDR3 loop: CASSQFGRASSGANVLTF. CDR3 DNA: TGTGCCAGCAGCCAATTTGGGCGGGCTAGCTCTGGGGCCAACGTCCTGACTTTC.

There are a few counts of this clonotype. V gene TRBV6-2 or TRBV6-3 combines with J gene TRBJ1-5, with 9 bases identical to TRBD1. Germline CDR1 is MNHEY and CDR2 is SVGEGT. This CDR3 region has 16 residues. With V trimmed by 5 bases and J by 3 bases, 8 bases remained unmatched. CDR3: CASSPGTGLLNQPQHF. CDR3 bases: TGTGCCAGCAGTCCCGGGACAGGGCTGCTCAATCAGCCCCAGCATTTT.

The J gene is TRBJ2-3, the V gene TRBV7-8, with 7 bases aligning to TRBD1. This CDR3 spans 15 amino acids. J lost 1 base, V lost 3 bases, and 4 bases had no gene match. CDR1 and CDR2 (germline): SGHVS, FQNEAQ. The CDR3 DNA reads TGTGCCAGCAGCTTGACAGGGTGGGGCACAGATACGCAGTATTTT. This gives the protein CASSLTGWGTDTQYF.

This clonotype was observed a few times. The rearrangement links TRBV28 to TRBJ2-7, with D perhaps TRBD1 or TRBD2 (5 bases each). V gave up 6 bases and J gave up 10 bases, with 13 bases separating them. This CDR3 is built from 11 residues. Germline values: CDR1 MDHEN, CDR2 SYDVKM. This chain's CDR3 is CASSPRGPQYF. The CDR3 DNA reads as TGTGCCAGCAGCCCTAGGGGACCCCAGTACTTC.

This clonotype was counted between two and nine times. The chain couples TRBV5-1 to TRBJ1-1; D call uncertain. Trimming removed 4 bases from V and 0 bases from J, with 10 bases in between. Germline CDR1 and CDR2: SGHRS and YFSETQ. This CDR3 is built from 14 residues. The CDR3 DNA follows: TGCGCCAGCAGCGGCTCCCCTATGAACACTGAAGCTTTCTTT. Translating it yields CASSGSPMNTEAFF.